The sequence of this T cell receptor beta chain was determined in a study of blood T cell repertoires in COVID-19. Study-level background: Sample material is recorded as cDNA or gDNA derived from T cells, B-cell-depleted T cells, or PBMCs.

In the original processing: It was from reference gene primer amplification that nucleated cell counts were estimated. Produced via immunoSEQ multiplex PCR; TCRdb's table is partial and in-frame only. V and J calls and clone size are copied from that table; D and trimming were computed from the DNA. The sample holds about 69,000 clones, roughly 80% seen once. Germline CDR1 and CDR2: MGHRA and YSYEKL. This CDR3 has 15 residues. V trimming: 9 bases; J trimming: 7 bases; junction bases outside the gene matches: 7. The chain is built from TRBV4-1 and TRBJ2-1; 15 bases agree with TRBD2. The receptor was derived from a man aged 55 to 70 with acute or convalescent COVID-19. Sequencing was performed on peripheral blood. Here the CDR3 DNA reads TGCGCCAGTACCTTTGGACTAGCGGGGGGGAATGAGCAGTTCTTC. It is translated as CASTFGLAGGNEQFF.